The 15 T cell receptor beta chains below come from one sample, sequenced in a study of cytomegalovirus exposure and HLA in healthy donors. Primers: 60 Vbeta forward and 13 Jbeta reverse. The data were produced by immunoSEQ multiplex PCR, yet TCRdb's version contains in-frame clones alone and is incomplete. Here the sample table reports 100,000 to 150,000 clones. The sequencing sample was made of PBMCs. Every receptor here comes from a woman aged 40 to 49 in good health and CMV-seropositive.

The rearrangement links TRBV19 to TRBJ1-5, with 7 positions matching TRBD1. V trimming: 6 bases; J trimming: 9 bases; junction bases outside the gene matches: 8. This CDR3 spans 13 amino acids. Per the germline V gene, CDR1 is LNHDA and CDR2 is SQIVND (reference sequence). CDR3 bases: TGTGCCAGTAGATCAGGGGGGCAATCGCCCCAGCATTTT. Residues: CASRSGGQSPQHF.

The rearrangement links TRBV7-2 to TRBJ2-5; 9 positions match TRBD2. CDR3 length: 15 residues. Germline CDR1 reads SGHTA; CDR2 reads FQGNSA. Losses at the gene ends were 0 bases for V and 4 bases for J; bases not matched to a gene: 3. The CDR3 is CASSLASGSGETQYF. The CDR3 DNA follows: TGTGCCAGCAGCTTAGCTAGCGGGAGTGGAGAGACCCAGTACTTC.

The rearrangement links TRBV6-5 to TRBJ2-1; 10 bases are shared with TRBD2. The CDR3 sequence is 14 residues long. The ends lost 5 bases at V and 4 bases at J; junction bases unmatched: 2. Germline CDR1 reads MNHEY; CDR2 reads SVGAGI. Here the CDR3 DNA reads TGTGCCAGCAGTGCTAGCGGGAGTTACAATGAGCAGTTCTTC. Protein: CASSASGSYNEQFF.

The chain employs TRBV6-5 and TRBJ2-1, with 10 bases identical to TRBD2. The ends lost 5 bases at V and 7 bases at J; junction bases unmatched: 5. The CDR3 covers 14 residues. In germline, CDR1 is MNHEY, CDR2 SVGAGI. The CDR3 nucleotides read TGTGCCAGCAGTCCGGGACTAGCGCCTAATGAGCAGTTCTTC. Amino acid sequence: CASSPGLAPNEQFF.

The rearrangement joins TRBV7-3 to TRBJ2-1; D perhaps matches TRBD2 (6 bases). Germline values: CDR1 SGHTA, CDR2 FQGTGA. V lost 2 bases and J 4 bases, leaving 18 bases between the germline ends. CDR3 length: 17 amino acids. CDR3 amino acids: CASSLDLAPRAYNEQFF. In nucleotides, the CDR3 is TGTGCCAGCAGCTTAGATCTAGCGCCGCGAGCGTACAATGAGCAGTTCTTC.

The chain recombines TRBV7-2 with TRBJ2-7; a weak D match, TRBD2 (6 bases). The germline V and J ends were trimmed by 3 bases and 5 bases, with 17 bases remaining between them. Germline V gives CDR1 SGHTA, CDR2 FQGNSA. The CDR3 spans 15 residues. This CDR3 reads CASSLKGDGGHEQYF. In nucleotides, the CDR3 is TGTGCCAGCAGCTTGAAAGGGGACGGGGGACACGAGCAGTACTTC.

The chain employs TRBV29-1 and TRBJ2-6; unclear D gene. The CDR3 contains 17 residues. V was clipped by 7 bases and J by 0 bases, with 19 bases between them. CDR1 is SQVTM and CDR2 is ANQGSEA in the germline V gene. The CDR3 sequence: CSANSQTPSSGANVLTF. The CDR3 region has the DNA TGCAGCGCCAACTCACAGACCCCCAGCTCTGGGGCCAACGTCCTGACTTTC.

The chain links TRBV23-1 to TRBJ2-7; D possibly corresponds to TRBD1 (6 bases). TRBV23-1 is an ORF, with its function uncertain. CDR3 size: 15 residues. Deletions cut 0 bases from V and 4 bases from J, with 13 bases between. The CDR3 region has the DNA TGCGCCAGCAGTCAATCCAGGGGTCCTAAATACGAGCAGTACTTC. Protein sequence: CASSQSRGPKYEQYF.

The V gene is TRBV6-1, the J gene TRBJ2-5; TRBD1 might be the D (6 bases). Matching the DNA end better, TRBJ2-7 makes the J call doubtful. Germline V CDR1 and CDR2: MNHNS, SASEGT. The CDR3 totals 13 residues. The CDR3, as DNA: TGTGCCAGCACCCAGGGGAACTCCTACGAGCAGTACTTC. It yields the protein CASTQGNSYEQYF.

V is TRBV28 and J is TRBJ1-1, with D possibly matching TRBD1 (6 bases). This CDR3 spans 15 amino acids. With 5 bases removed from V and 5 bases from J, the gap between germline ends came to 18 bases. CDR1 is MDHEN and CDR2 is SYDVKM in the germline V gene. The CDR3 bases are TGTGCCAGCAGTAACAACAGGGAAAGGAGGACTGAAGCTTTCTTT. As protein: CASSNNRERRTEAFF.

This chain connects TRBV2 to TRBJ2-5, with TRBD2 as a possible D gene (6 bases). Trimming pared 6 bases from V and 5 bases from J, leaving 16 bases between. The CDR3 sequence is 14 residues long. Germline V gene lookup returns CDR1 SNHLY and CDR2 FYNNEI. CDR3 DNA sequence: TGTGCCAGCAGATTGGAGGGTTGGATGGAGACCCAGTACTTC. Its translation: CASRLEGWMETQYF.

V and J are TRBV5-5 and TRBJ1-5; D uncertain. Germline lookup yields CDR1 SGHKS and CDR2 YYEKEE (reference sequence). CDR3 size: 17 residues. The V end lost 3 bases, the J end lost 0 bases, and 16 bases lay between the germline ends. The CDR3: CASSSSPDGYSNQPQHF. The CDR3 DNA reads TGTGCCAGCAGCTCTAGCCCGGACGGTTATAGCAATCAGCCCCAGCATTTT.

CDR3 region: CASSQGVSSTYEQYF. The CDR3, as DNA: TGCGCCAGCAGCCAAGGGGTTTCGTCGACTTACGAGCAGTACTTC. The V call is TRBV4-1, the J call TRBJ2-7, with no clear D. Trimming left V 1 base short and J 4 bases short, with 14 bases between. Germline V gene sequence: CDR1 MGHRA, CDR2 YSYEKL. The CDR3 extends over 15 amino acids.

The chain links TRBV5-1 to TRBJ2-7; 10 positions match TRBD2. There are 15 residues in the CDR3. Per germline, CDR1 SGHRS and CDR2 YFSETQ. V trimming: 0 bases; J trimming: 2 bases; junction bases outside the gene matches: 2. The CDR3 reads CASSLELAGAYEQYF. The CDR3 DNA reads as TGCGCCAGCAGCTTGGAGCTAGCGGGGGCCTACGAGCAGTACTTC.

The genes are TRBV6-1 and TRBJ2-1; 10 bases are shared with TRBD2. The ends lost 5 bases at V and 1 base at J; junction bases unmatched: 2. The germline gives CDR1 MNHNS, CDR2 SASEGT. The CDR3 is 15 residues long. The chain's CDR3 is CASSNSGGSYNEQFF. CDR3 bases: TGTGCCAGCAGTAATAGCGGGGGGTCCTACAATGAGCAGTTCTTC.